This T cell receptor (beta chain) is from a study of T cells expressing NK-cell markers (dated by TCRdb to between 2020 and 2021). A note on the overall study: In sorted CD3+CD56+NKG2C+, CD3+CD56+NKG2C- and CD3+CD56-NKG2C+ T-cell subsets from roughly 8 donors, TCR beta-chain repertoires were profiled. Illumina HiSeq 2000/2500, MiSeq or NextSeq was used to sequence libraries as 2 x 150 bp reads. Randomly selected healthy volunteers, three men and five women, were used as the eight sequenced donors. Among the eight sequenced donors, seven were HCMV-seropositive and one was HCMV-seronegative. General findings and caveats noted by the study authors: It remained unclear whether the expanded NKG2C-expressing T cell clones were specific for HCMV antigens. Those dominant clonotypes were again the most abundant among CD3+CD56-NKG2C+ cells in a few donors, at roughly 25-60.1%. For roughly six donors, the dominant CD3+CD56+NKG2C+ clonotypes were among the top 10 CD8+ clonotypes and accounted for roughly 1.0-8% of CD8+ T cells.

These reads were obtained on an Illumina HiSeq 2000. TCR beta cDNA libraries were made by 5'RACE template switching that added a universal primer site and unique molecular identifiers. Synthesis of cDNA was primed from the TCR beta constant segment and was followed by two consecutive PCR amplification steps. Per the authors' processing: MIGEC was used to demultiplex reads and group reads by UMI, and MiTCR was used to assemble and quantify clonotypes. To exclude erroneous sequences, only TCR cDNA sequences supported by at least two reads were retained. The tcR package was used for downstream repertoire analysis, with clonotypes matched between fractions based on CDR3 nucleotide sequence plus V segment. VDJmatch was used to annotate antigen specificity against VDJdb, with one amino acid substitution in CDR3 permitted. TCRdb reprocessed the reads, and each CDR3 protein sequence is entered once, without DNA. The V and J calls, along with clone size, are taken from TCRdb and not from the paper's own processing. This specimen's table enumerates some 440,000 distinct CDR3 sequences. The ten largest clones represent 1.4% of the sample.

A commercial ELISA kit detecting HCMV-specific IgG in serum was used to determine HCMV serostatus. Ficoll density gradient centrifugation was used to isolate peripheral blood mononuclear cells from blood. Counted from cysteine to phenylalanine, this CDR3 has 12 amino acids. No DNA accompanies this entry. The CDR1 and CDR2 encoded by the germline V gene (reference sequence) are DFQATT and SNEGSKA. With regard to this clonotype: Its antigen target is currently unknown.

The sequence was obtained from a woman aged 45-59 years in good health. Donor details come from another sample of the same person, matched by shared clones. Sequenced material: blood T cells: a sorted CD56 or NKG2C T cell subset, CD4+ or CD8+ T cells, or bulk PBMC T cells (not recorded which). The rearrangement joined TRBV20-1 to TRBJ1-1; TCRdb lists TRBD1, though no DNA is available to test this call. CDR3 sequence: CSAPGASGEAFF.